Listed here are 12 T cell receptor beta chains from one sample, sequenced in a study of CD8 T cells in Susac syndrome. The authors reverse transcribed roughly 0.5 to 1 ug RNA with random hexamers. TCRdb reprocessed the immunoSEQ multiplex PCR reads via MiXCR and lists one record per CDR3 protein. This sample has roughly 170,000 distinct CDR3 sequences; roughly 92% occur once, and the top ten carry approximately 0.094%. Sequencing was performed on CD4+ T cells from PBMCs. These receptors were collected from a human donor with multiple sclerosis.

The V call is TRBV6-4, the J call TRBJ2-3; possible D gene TRBD2, 6 bases. The CDR3 runs to 13 residues. Germline V gene lookup returns CDR1 MRHNA and CDR2 SNTAGT. Trimming left V 10 bases short and J 2 bases short, with 13 bases between. The CDR3 nucleotides read TGTGCCATACTCCGGGGGTTCACAGATACGCAGTATTTT. This translates into CAILRGFTDTQYF.

This chain uses TRBV18 with TRBJ2-3; the D gene is possibly TRBD2 (7 bases). Germline lookup yields CDR1 KGHSH and CDR2 LQKENI. CDR3 length: 15 residues. V lost 3 bases to trimming and J lost 4 bases, with 14 bases between them. The CDR3 sequence is CASSPRGGAADTQYF. CDR3 nucleotides: TGTGCCAGCTCACCTCGTGGGGGGGCCGCAGATACGCAGTATTTT.

The chain uses TRBV30 and TRBJ1-2; 7 bases are shared with TRBD1. V shed 5 bases, J shed 7 bases, and the junction held 10 bases outside the gene matches. This CDR3 region has 13 residues. CDR1 is GTSNPN and CDR2 is SVGIG in the germline V gene (reference sequence). The CDR3 protein is CAWSLSGQVGYTF. CDR3 DNA: TGTGCCTGGTCCCTCTCAGGACAGGTTGGCTACACCTTC.

This clonotype has just one count. The chain recombines TRBV4-1 with TRBJ2-1, with D perhaps matching TRBD1 or TRBD2 (5 bases each). Trimming removed 5 bases from V and 9 bases from J, with 17 bases in between. The CDR3 runs to 14 residues. Germline CDR1 reads MGHRA; CDR2 reads YSYEKL. The CDR3 protein is CASSSGGVLAEQFF. The DNA for the CDR3 is TGCGCCAGCAGCAGTGGGGGAGTTTTGGCTGAGCAGTTCTTC.

V is TRBV28 and J is TRBJ1-2; D remains unclear. Germline V gene lookup returns CDR1 MDHEN and CDR2 SYDVKM. V was clipped by 2 bases and J by 6 bases, with 13 bases between them. The CDR3 spans 14 residues. The CDR3 DNA sequence: TGTGCCAGCAGTTTACCGTACCCGCTGCATGGCTACACCTTC. Translating it yields CASSLPYPLHGYTF.

The chain links TRBV9 to TRBJ2-1; 8 nucleotides line up with TRBD2. This CDR3 region has 15 residues. The ends lost 2 bases at V and 8 bases at J; junction bases unmatched: 9. Germline V gene sequence: CDR1 SGDLS, CDR2 YYNGEE. CDR3 nucleotides: TGTGCCAGCAGCGTTGTGGGGACTAGTCCCGATGAGCAGTTCTTC. Amino acid sequence: CASSVVGTSPDEQFF.

The chain couples TRBV9 to TRBJ2-2; weak D call: TRBD1 (7 bases). The CDR3 has 15 residues. Looked up from germline, CDR1 is SGDLS and CDR2 is YYNGEE. Trimming stripped 4 bases from V and 2 bases from J, with 12 bases between. CDR3 DNA sequence: TGTGCCAGCAGCCAGGGGGGCTTAAACACCGGGGAGCTGTTTTTT. Translated: CASSQGGLNTGELFF.

The chain has TRBV6-1 and TRBJ1-2; 7 nucleotides agree with TRBD1. Germline CDR1 MNHNS, CDR2 SASEGT. This CDR3 is built from 13 residues. The V and J ends lost 6 bases and 1 base, in that order; junction bases with no gene match: 2. CDR3 bases: TGTGCCAGCAGACAGGGGAATAACTATGGCTACACCTTC. As protein: CASRQGNNYGYTF.

The chain combines TRBV9 with TRBJ1-1; TRBD1 matches 8 bases. The CDR3 runs to 14 residues. After removal of 0 bases from V and 4 bases from J, the junction contained 2 bases not matched to a gene. Germline V gene lookup returns CDR1 SGDLS and CDR2 YYNGEE. This chain's CDR3 is CASSVGGQGTEAFF. Written as DNA, the CDR3 is TGTGCCAGCAGCGTAGGTGGACAGGGCACTGAAGCTTTCTTT.

The CDR3 nucleotides read TGCGCCAGCAGCTTGGACCCGAGCCCCTACAATGAGCAGTTCTTC. Amino acid sequence: CASSLDPSPYNEQFF. V gene TRBV5-1 combines with J gene TRBJ2-1; D is ambiguous. From germline, CDR1 is SGHRS and CDR2 YFSETQ. This CDR3 region has 15 residues. V was cut by 0 bases and J by 2 bases, with 9 bases left in between.

On this clonotype itself: A read error may account for a junction end that differs from germline. V and J are TRBV28 and TRBJ2-3; 8 bases agree with TRBD1. CDR1 and CDR2 from the germline V gene are MDHEN and SYDVKM. This CDR3 contains 14 residues. DNA for the CDR3: TGTGCCAGCAGTCTAGGGGGGCTAGGGACAGGACTTCAGTTT. This sequence encodes CASSLGGLGTGLQF. Supplemented by reference TRBV28 and TRBJ2-3, the full variable domain reads DVKVTQSSRYLVKRTGEKVFLECVQDMDHENMFWYRQDPGLGLRLIYFSYDVKMKEKGDIPEGYSVSREKKERFSLILESASTNQTSMYLCASSLGGLGTGLQFGPGTRLTVL.

The V and J genes are TRBV2 and TRBJ2-3, with D hard to call. V was pared by 7 bases and J by 6 bases, with 11 bases between. The CDR3 contains 12 residues. Germline loops: CDR1 SNHLY, CDR2 FYNNEI. The DNA for the CDR3 is TGTGCCAGCACGGCCCTCCCGGATACGCAGTATTTT. Translation gives CASTALPDTQYF.